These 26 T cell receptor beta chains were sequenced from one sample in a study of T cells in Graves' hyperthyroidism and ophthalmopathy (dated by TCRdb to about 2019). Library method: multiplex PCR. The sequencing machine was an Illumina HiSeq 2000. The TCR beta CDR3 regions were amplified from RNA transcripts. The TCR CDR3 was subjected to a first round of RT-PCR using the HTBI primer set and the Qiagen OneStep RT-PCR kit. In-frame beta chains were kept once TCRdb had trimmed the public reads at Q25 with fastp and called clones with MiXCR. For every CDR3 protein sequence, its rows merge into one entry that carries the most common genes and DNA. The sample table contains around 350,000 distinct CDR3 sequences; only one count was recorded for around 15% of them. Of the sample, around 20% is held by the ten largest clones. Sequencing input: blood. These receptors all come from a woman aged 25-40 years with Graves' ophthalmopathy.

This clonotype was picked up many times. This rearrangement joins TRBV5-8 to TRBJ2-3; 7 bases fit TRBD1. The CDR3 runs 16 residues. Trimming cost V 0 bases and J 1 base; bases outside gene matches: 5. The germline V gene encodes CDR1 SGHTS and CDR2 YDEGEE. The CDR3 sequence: CASSLGDSGGTDTQYF. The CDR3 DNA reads TGTGCCAGCAGCTTGGGGGACAGTGGGGGCACAGATACGCAGTATTTT.

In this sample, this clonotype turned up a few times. As DNA, the CDR3 is TGTGCCACCAGCAGAGAGACAGGGACGGTCGCTGAAGCTTTCTTT. Protein sequence: CATSRETGTVAEAFF. This chain links TRBV15 with TRBJ1-1; 7 bases agree with TRBD1. The CDR3 is 15 amino acids. The germline CDR1 and CDR2 sequences are LNHNV and YYDKDF (reference sequence). The V segment lost 0 bases and the J segment 6 bases; nucleotides outside the gene matches: 7.

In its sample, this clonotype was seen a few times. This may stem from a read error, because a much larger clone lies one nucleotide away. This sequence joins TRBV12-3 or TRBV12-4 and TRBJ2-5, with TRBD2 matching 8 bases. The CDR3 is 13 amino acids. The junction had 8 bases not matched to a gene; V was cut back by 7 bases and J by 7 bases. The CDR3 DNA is TGTGCCAGCACCAAGACTAGCGCGGGGACCCAGTACTTC. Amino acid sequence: CASTKTSAGTQYF.

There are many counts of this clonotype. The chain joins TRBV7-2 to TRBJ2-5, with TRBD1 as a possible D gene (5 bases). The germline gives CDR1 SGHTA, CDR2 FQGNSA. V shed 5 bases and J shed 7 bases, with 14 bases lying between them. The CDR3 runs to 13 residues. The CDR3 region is CASSQRGVGTQYF. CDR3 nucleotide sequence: TGTGCCAGCAGCCAAAGGGGTGTGGGGACCCAGTACTTC.

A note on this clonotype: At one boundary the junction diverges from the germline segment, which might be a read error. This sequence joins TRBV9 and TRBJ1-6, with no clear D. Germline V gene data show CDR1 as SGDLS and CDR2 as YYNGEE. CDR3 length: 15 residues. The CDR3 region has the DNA TGTGCCAGCAGCACCACGGGCAGGAATAATTCACCCCTCCCCTTT. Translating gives CASSTTGRNNSPLPF.

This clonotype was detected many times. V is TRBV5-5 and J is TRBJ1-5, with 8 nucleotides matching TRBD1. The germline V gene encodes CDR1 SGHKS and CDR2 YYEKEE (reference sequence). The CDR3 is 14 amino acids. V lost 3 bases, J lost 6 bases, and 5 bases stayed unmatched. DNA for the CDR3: TGTGCCAGCAGCTCAGGGGGCGAAGGTCAGCCCCAGCATTTT. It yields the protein CASSSGGEGQPQHF. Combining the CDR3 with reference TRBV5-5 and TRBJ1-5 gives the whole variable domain DAGVTQSPTHLIKTRGQQVTLRCSPISGHKSVSWYQQVLGQGPQFIFQYYEKEERGRGNFPDRFSARQFPNYSSELNVNALLLGDSALYLCASSSGGEGQPQHFGDGTRLSIL.

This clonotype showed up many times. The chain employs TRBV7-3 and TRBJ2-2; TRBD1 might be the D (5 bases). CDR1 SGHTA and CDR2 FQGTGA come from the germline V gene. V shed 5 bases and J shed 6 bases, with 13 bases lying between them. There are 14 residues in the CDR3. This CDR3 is CASSKKGWAGELFF. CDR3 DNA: TGTGCCAGCAGCAAAAAGGGGTGGGCCGGGGAGCTGTTTTTT.

The CDR3 is CASSPNPGDTYEQYF. The CDR3 nucleotides are TGTGCCAGCAGTCCGAACCCAGGGGATACCTACGAGCAGTACTTC. The rearrangement links TRBV6-1 to TRBJ2-7; D is perhaps TRBD1 (6 bases). Trimming removed 5 bases at V and 2 bases at J, with 16 bases between. The germline V gene encodes CDR1 MNHNS and CDR2 SASEGT. This CDR3 spans 15 amino acids.

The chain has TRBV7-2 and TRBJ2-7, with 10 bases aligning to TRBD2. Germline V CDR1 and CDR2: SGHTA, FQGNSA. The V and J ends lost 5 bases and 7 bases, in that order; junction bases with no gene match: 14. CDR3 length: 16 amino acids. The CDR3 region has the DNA TGTGCCAGCAGCCTGGGAGGCATAGCGGGGGGTGGGGAGCAGTACTTC. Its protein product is CASSLGGIAGGGEQYF.

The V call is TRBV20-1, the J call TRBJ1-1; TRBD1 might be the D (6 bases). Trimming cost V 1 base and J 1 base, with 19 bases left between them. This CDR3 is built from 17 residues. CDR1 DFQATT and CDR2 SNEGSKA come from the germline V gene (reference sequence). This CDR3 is CSARAPGEGPENTEAFF. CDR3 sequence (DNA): TGCAGTGCTAGAGCTCCAGGGGAGGGGCCGGAGAACACTGAAGCTTTCTTT.

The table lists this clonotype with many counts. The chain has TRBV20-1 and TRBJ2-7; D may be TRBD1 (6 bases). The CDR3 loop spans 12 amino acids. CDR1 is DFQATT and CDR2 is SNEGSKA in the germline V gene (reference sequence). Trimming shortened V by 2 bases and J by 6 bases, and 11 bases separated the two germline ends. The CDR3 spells CSARQGPSEQYF. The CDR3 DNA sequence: TGCAGTGCTAGACAGGGGCCAAGCGAGCAGTACTTC.

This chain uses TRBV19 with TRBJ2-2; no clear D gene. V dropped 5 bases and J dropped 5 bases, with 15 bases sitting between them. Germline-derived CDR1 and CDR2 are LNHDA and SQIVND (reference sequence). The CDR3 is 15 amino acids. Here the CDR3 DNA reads TGTGCCAGTAGTCCCACCCCAGAGAGAACCGGGGAGCTGTTTTTT. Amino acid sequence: CASSPTPERTGELFF.

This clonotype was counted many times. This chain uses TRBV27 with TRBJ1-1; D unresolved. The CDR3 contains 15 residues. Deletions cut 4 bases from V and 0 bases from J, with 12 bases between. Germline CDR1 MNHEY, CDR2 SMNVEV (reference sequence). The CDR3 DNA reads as TGTGCCAGCAGTTCAGGTTTCGGGTTGAACACTGAAGCTTTCTTT. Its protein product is CASSSGFGLNTEAFF.

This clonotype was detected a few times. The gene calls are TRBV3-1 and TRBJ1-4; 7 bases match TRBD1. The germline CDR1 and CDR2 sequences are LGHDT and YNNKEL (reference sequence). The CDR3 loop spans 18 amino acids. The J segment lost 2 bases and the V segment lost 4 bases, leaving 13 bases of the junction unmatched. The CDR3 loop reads CASSRGFSQGSTNEKLFF. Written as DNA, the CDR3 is TGTGCCAGCAGCCGGGGATTTTCACAGGGGAGCACTAATGAAAAACTGTTTTTT.

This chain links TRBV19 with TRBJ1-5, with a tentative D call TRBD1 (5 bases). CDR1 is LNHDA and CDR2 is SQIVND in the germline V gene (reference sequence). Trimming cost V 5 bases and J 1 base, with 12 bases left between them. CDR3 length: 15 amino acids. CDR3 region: CASSWTTGSNQPQHF. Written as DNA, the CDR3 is TGTGCCAGTAGTTGGACAACTGGGAGCAATCAGCCCCAGCATTTT.

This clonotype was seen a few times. CDR3 protein: CASSLSMWAVNEKLFF. The CDR3 nucleotides read TGTGCCAGCAGCCTATCAATGTGGGCCGTTAATGAAAAACTGTTTTTT. V is TRBV7-9 and J is TRBJ1-4; D unresolved. Trimming took 5 bases from V and 4 from J, leaving 17 bases between them. This CDR3 is 16 amino acids long. Per the germline V gene, CDR1 is SEHNR and CDR2 is FQNEAQ (reference sequence).

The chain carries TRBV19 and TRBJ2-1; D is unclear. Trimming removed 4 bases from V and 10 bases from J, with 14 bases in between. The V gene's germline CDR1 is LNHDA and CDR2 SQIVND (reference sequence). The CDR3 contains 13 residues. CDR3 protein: CASSSGVGREQFF. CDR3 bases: TGTGCCAGTAGTAGTGGGGTCGGGCGGGAGCAGTTCTTC.

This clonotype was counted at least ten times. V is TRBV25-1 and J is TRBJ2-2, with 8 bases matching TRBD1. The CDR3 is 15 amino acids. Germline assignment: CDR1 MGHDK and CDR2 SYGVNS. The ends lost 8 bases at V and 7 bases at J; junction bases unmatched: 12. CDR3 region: CASEDRGKVGGELFF. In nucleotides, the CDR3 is TGTGCCAGCGAAGACAGGGGAAAGGTCGGCGGGGAGCTGTTTTTT.

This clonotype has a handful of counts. This CDR3 is CAIRQTVAGGASGTDTQYF. The CDR3 nucleotides read TGTGCCATCAGACAAACCGTAGCGGGGGGGGCCTCGGGCACAGATACGCAGTATTTT. The gene calls are TRBV10-3 and TRBJ2-3; 11 bases line up with TRBD2. CDR1 and CDR2 from the germline V gene are ENHRY and SYGVKD. After removal of 6 bases from V and 1 base from J, the junction contained 15 bases not matched to a gene. CDR3 length: 19 residues.

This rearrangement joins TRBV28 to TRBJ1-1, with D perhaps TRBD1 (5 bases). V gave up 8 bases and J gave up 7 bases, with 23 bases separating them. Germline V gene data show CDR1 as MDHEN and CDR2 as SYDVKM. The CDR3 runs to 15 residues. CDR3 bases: TGTGCCAGCCCCCCCCCCAAGGGGTTGGGAGTTGAAGCTTTCTTT. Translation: CASPPPKGLGVEAFF.

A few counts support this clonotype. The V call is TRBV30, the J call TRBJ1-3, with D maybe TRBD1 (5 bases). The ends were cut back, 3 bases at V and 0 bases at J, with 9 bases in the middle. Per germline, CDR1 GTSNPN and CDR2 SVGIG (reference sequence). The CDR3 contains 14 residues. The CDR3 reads CAWSIGGSGNTIYF. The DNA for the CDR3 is TGTGCCTGGAGCATTGGGGGCTCTGGAAACACCATATATTTT.

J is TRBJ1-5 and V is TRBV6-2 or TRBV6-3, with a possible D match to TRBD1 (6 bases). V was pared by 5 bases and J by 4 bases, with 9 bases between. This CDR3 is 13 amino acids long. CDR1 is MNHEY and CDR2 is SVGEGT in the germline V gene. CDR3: CASSGDMNQPQHF. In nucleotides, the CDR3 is TGTGCCAGCAGTGGGGACATGAATCAGCCCCAGCATTTT.

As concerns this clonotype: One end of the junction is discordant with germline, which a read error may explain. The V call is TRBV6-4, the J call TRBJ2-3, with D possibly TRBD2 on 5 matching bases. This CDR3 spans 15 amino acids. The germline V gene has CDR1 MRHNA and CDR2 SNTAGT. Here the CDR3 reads CASSVNGESTDTQCF. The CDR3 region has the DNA TGTGCCAGCAGTGTGAATGGGGAGAGCACAGATACGCAGTGTTTT.

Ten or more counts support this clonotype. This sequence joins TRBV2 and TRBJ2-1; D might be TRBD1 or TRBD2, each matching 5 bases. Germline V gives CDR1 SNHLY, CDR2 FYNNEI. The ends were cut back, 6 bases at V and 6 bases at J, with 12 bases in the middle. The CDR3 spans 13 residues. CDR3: CASSVGRINEQFF. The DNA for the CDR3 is TGTGCCAGCAGCGTGGGACGGATCAATGAGCAGTTCTTC.

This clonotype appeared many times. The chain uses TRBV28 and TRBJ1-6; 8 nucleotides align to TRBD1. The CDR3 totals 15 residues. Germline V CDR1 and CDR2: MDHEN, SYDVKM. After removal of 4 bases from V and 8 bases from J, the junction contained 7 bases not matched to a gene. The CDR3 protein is CASSSMTGADSPLHF. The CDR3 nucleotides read TGTGCCAGCAGTTCGATGACAGGGGCTGATTCACCCCTCCACTTT.

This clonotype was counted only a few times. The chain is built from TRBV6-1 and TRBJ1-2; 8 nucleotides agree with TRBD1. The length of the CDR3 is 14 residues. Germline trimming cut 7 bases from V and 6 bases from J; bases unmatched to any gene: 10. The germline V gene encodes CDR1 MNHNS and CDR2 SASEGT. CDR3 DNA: TGTGCCAGCACCTTACGGCAGGGGGCCCATGGCTACACCTTC. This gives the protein CASTLRQGAHGYTF.